A selection of T cell receptor beta chains follows, all from one sample in a study of regulatory T cells in long-lasting Graves disease. TCRdb passed the multiplex PCR reads through MiXCR, listing each CDR3 protein once. The sample has hundreds of thousands of distinct CDR3 sequences, 15% to 20% seen once. A further study also used this sample, focusing on T cells in Graves' hyperthyroidism and ophthalmopathy.

The specimen was peripheral blood mononuclear cells (PBMCs), collected at new diagnosis, from a patient treated with antithyroid drugs. Receptors were obtained from a woman between 40 and 65 years old with Graves disease. Both conserved end residues are part of each CDR3. A D gene is named only where the DNA matches it firmly. Clone size is given for some rows only: seen once, a few or many times, or a class if the clone is expanded.

V gene: TRBV9
clone size: NA
J gene: TRBJ1-4
D gene: NA
CDR3 length: 15
CDR3 DNA: TGTGCCAGCACCTTAACAGGTGGAACTAATGAAAAACTGTTTTTT
CDR3 protein: CASTLTGGTNEKLFF

V gene: TRBV6-1
clone size: NA
J gene: TRBJ2-7
D gene: NA
CDR3 length: 14
CDR3 DNA: TGTGCCAGCAGTGCTCTGACGGGCCCCTACGAGCAGTACTTC
CDR3 protein: CASSALTGPYEQYF

V gene: TRBV20-1
clone size: many
J gene: TRBJ1-1
D gene: NA
CDR3 length: 14
CDR3 DNA: TGCAGTGCTAGAGAGGGGGGAGGTATCACTGAAGCTTTCTTT
CDR3 protein: CSAREGGGITEAFF

V gene: TRBV10-3
clone size: many
J gene: TRBJ2-1
D gene: TRBD1
CDR3 length: 14
CDR3 DNA: TGTGCCATCAGCACCGGGACAGGAGGCAATGAGCAGTTCTTC
CDR3 protein: CAISTGTGGNEQFF

V gene: TRBV7-9
clone size: NA
J gene: TRBJ2-1
D gene: NA
CDR3 length: 14
CDR3 DNA: TGTGCCAGCAGCTTATACGAGCGGTACAATGAGCAGTTCTTC
CDR3 protein: CASSLYERYNEQFF

V gene: TRBV7-9
clone size: few
J gene: TRBJ1-1
D gene: NA
CDR3 length: 15
CDR3 DNA: TGTGCCAGCAGCTTAGAGAGTGGGGGAAGCGCTGAAGCTTTCTTT
CDR3 protein: CASSLESGGSAEAFF

V gene: TRBV15
clone size: NA
J gene: TRBJ2-3
D gene: NA
CDR3 length: 13
CDR3 DNA: TGTGCCACCAGCCGGGCAGCGGGAGATACGCAGTATTTT
CDR3 protein: CATSRAAGDTQYF

V gene: TRBV3-1
clone size: many
J gene: TRBJ1-2
D gene: TRBD1
CDR3 length: 18
CDR3 DNA: TGTGCCAGCAGCCAAGGGTGGGGACAGAGACTAACTAACTATGGCTACACCTTC
CDR3 protein: CASSQGWGQRLTNYGYTF

V gene: TRBV5-8
clone size: NA
J gene: TRBJ2-4
D gene: NA
CDR3 length: 19
CDR3 DNA: TGTGCCAGCAGCCAACCTACAGGGTCCCCCCGTGGGGCCAAAAACATTCAGTACTTC
CDR3 protein: CASSQPTGSPRGAKNIQYF

V gene: TRBV20-1
clone size: few
J gene: TRBJ1-6
D gene: NA
CDR3 length: 15
CDR3 DNA: TGCAGTGCCAAGAAACCGGGCCTAGGGTATTCACCCCTCCACTTT
CDR3 protein: CSAKKPGLGYSPLHF

V gene: TRBV20-1
clone size: many
J gene: TRBJ1-1
D gene: NA
CDR3 length: 12
CDR3 DNA: TGCAGTGCTCCTGTCGGGGGCACTGAAGCTTTCTTT
CDR3 protein: CSAPVGGTEAFF

V gene: TRBV6-2/TRBV6-3
clone size: few
J gene: TRBJ1-1
D gene: NA
CDR3 length: 13
CDR3 DNA: TGTGCCAGCAGACCCACAGGGCCCCCTGAAGCTTTCTTT
CDR3 protein: CASRPTGPPEAFF

V gene: TRBV12-3/TRBV12-4
clone size: many
J gene: TRBJ2-3
D gene: NA
CDR3 length: 12
CDR3 DNA: TGTGCCAGCAGTTTAGCGATTGATACGCAGTATTTT
CDR3 protein: CASSLAIDTQYF

V gene: TRBV6-1
clone size: NA
J gene: TRBJ2-2
D gene: TRBD2
CDR3 length: 14
CDR3 DNA: TGTGCCAGCAGTCTAGCGGCGGTTAAGAAGGAGCTGTTTTTT
CDR3 protein: CASSLAAVKKELFF

V gene: TRBV28
clone size: many
J gene: TRBJ2-7
D gene: NA
CDR3 length: 14
CDR3 DNA: TGTGCCAGCAGATCGACCCAACAGGTCGACGAGCAGTACTTC
CDR3 protein: CASRSTQQVDEQYF

V gene: TRBV20-1
clone size: few
J gene: TRBJ2-2
D gene: NA
CDR3 length: 15
CDR3 DNA: TGCAGTGCTAGAGAATTTGAAGGGATGGGCGGGGAGCTGTTTTTT
CDR3 protein: CSAREFEGMGGELFF

V gene: TRBV12-3/TRBV12-4
clone size: few
J gene: TRBJ1-3
D gene: NA
CDR3 length: 15
CDR3 DNA: TGTGCCAGCAGTTTTCAGCAGGGTGCTGGAAACACCATATATTTT
CDR3 protein: CASSFQQGAGNTIYF

V gene: TRBV11-2
clone size: many
J gene: TRBJ1-4
D gene: NA
CDR3 length: 18
CDR3 DNA: TGTGCCAGCAGCTTAGACCGGAGGTCCGCCCGCCGGGATGAAAAACTGTTTTTT
CDR3 protein: CASSLDRRSARRDEKLFF

V gene: TRBV10-3
clone size: once
J gene: TRBJ1-2
D gene: TRBD1
CDR3 length: 13
CDR3 DNA: TGTGCCATCCACGGACAGGGGAACTATGGCTACACCTTC
CDR3 protein: CAIHGQGNYGYTF

V gene: TRBV11-2
clone size: NA
J gene: TRBJ2-3
D gene: TRBD2
CDR3 length: 16
CDR3 DNA: TGTGCCAGCAGCGGGGGGGTCCGACTTTACACAGATACGCAGTATTTT
CDR3 protein: CASSGGVRLYTDTQYF

V gene: TRBV12-3/TRBV12-4
clone size: many
J gene: TRBJ1-6
D gene: NA
CDR3 length: 14
CDR3 DNA: TGTGCCAGCAGTCGCAGGGGTGTGGGGTCACCCCTCCACTTT
CDR3 protein: CASSRRGVGSPLHF

V gene: TRBV18
clone size: many
J gene: TRBJ1-6
D gene: TRBD1
CDR3 length: 14
CDR3 DNA: TGTGCCAGCTCTCCCGGGACAGGGCCACCACCCCTCCACTTT
CDR3 protein: CASSPGTGPPPLHF

V gene: TRBV6-1
clone size: many
J gene: TRBJ2-3
D gene: TRBD2
CDR3 length: 14
CDR3 DNA: TGTGCCAGCAGTCGGGGACTAGCGGCGGATACGCAGTATTTT
CDR3 protein: CASSRGLAADTQYF

V gene: TRBV11-2
clone size: many
J gene: TRBJ1-5
D gene: TRBD1
CDR3 length: 16
CDR3 DNA: TGTGCCAGCAGCTTAAACACGGGGACAGGCAATCAGCCCCAGCATTTT
CDR3 protein: CASSLNTGTGNQPQHF

V gene: TRBV6-2/TRBV6-3
clone size: few
J gene: TRBJ1-3
D gene: NA
CDR3 length: 15
CDR3 DNA: TGTGCCAGCTCCCTAAACAGGGCAGCTGGAAACACCATATATTTT
CDR3 protein: CASSLNRAAGNTIYF

V gene: TRBV11-2
clone size: many
J gene: TRBJ1-2
D gene: NA
CDR3 length: 14
CDR3 DNA: TGTGCCAGCAGCTTAGAGGTCGCGAACTATGGCTACACCTTC
CDR3 protein: CASSLEVANYGYTF

V gene: TRBV6-5
clone size: NA
J gene: TRBJ2-5
D gene: TRBD2
CDR3 length: 15
CDR3 DNA: TGTGCCAGCAGTTACCGGGCAGCGGGAGTTGAGACCCAGTACTTC
CDR3 protein: CASSYRAAGVETQYF

V gene: TRBV12-3/TRBV12-4
clone size: many
J gene: TRBJ2-5
D gene: TRBD1
CDR3 length: 14
CDR3 DNA: TGTGCCAGCAGTTTAAGACAGGGAGAAGAGACCCAGTACTTC
CDR3 protein: CASSLRQGEETQYF

V gene: TRBV5-8
clone size: many
J gene: TRBJ2-1
D gene: TRBD2
CDR3 length: 16
CDR3 DNA: TGTGCCAGCAGCTTGAGGGCTAGCGGGGGGTACAATGAGCAGTTCTTC
CDR3 protein: CASSLRASGGYNEQFF

V gene: TRBV12-3/TRBV12-4
clone size: many
J gene: TRBJ2-2
D gene: TRBD1
CDR3 length: 14
CDR3 DNA: TGTGCCAGCAGGGGGACAGTTTCGACCGGGGAGCTGTTTTTT
CDR3 protein: CASRGTVSTGELFF

V gene: TRBV12-3/TRBV12-4
clone size: few
J gene: TRBJ2-1
D gene: TRBD1
CDR3 length: 15
CDR3 DNA: TGTGCCAGCAGACCGGACAGGGACCGATACAATGAGCAGTTCTTC
CDR3 protein: CASRPDRDRYNEQFF

V gene: TRBV2
clone size: many
J gene: TRBJ1-4
D gene: NA
CDR3 length: 16
CDR3 DNA: TGTGCCAGCAGTGAAAGTCCTGGGCTGGGTCCAGGGGAATCGTTTTTT
CDR3 protein: CASSESPGLGPGESFF

V gene: TRBV12-3/TRBV12-4
clone size: NA
J gene: TRBJ1-6
D gene: NA
CDR3 length: 13
CDR3 DNA: TGTGCCAGCAGTCGTGACTGTAATTCACCCCTCCACTTT
CDR3 protein: CASSRDCNSPLHF

V gene: TRBV6-1
clone size: NA
J gene: TRBJ2-3
D gene: TRBD2
CDR3 length: 12
CDR3 DNA: TGTGCCAGCGGCGGGGGGGCCCAAACGCAGTATTTT
CDR3 protein: CASGGGAQTQYF

V gene: TRBV6-2/TRBV6-3
clone size: many
J gene: TRBJ2-5
D gene: NA
CDR3 length: 15
CDR3 DNA: TGTGCCAGCAGTTACCCCCCAACGATCCAAGAGACCCAGTACTTC
CDR3 protein: CASSYPPTIQETQYF

V gene: TRBV4-1
clone size: NA
J gene: TRBJ1-2
D gene: NA
CDR3 length: 14
CDR3 DNA: TGCGCCAGCAGCCAAGAGACCCGGAGTTATGGCTACACCTTC
CDR3 protein: CASSQETRSYGYTF

V gene: TRBV9
clone size: few
J gene: TRBJ2-2
D gene: NA
CDR3 length: 14
CDR3 DNA: TGTGCCAGCAGCGTCACGACAGGCTTGGGGGAGCTGTTTTTT
CDR3 protein: CASSVTTGLGELFF

V gene: TRBV2
clone size: NA
J gene: TRBJ2-1
D gene: TRBD2
CDR3 length: 14
CDR3 DNA: TGTGCCAACAGTGGACTAGCGGCATACAATGAGCAGTTCTTC
CDR3 protein: CANSGLAAYNEQFF

V gene: TRBV15
clone size: many
J gene: TRBJ1-3
D gene: TRBD1
CDR3 length: 15
CDR3 DNA: TGTGCCACCAGCAGAGAAGGGGGCCTCGGAAACACCATATATTTT
CDR3 protein: CATSREGGLGNTIYF

V gene: TRBV20-1
clone size: NA
J gene: TRBJ2-5
D gene: NA
CDR3 length: 13
CDR3 DNA: TGCAGTGCTAGAAAGGACTTTCAAGAGACCCGGTACTTC
CDR3 protein: CSARKDFQETRYF

V gene: TRBV20-1
clone size: NA
J gene: TRBJ1-3
D gene: TRBD1
CDR3 length: 15
CDR3 DNA: TGCAGTGCACCGGGACAGGGACCGCTTGGAAACACCATATATTTT
CDR3 protein: CSAPGQGPLGNTIYF

V gene: TRBV2
clone size: few
J gene: TRBJ2-1
D gene: NA
CDR3 length: 10
CDR3 DNA: TGTGCCAGCAGTGAATCGGGTCAGTTCTTC
CDR3 protein: CASSESGQFF

V gene: TRBV4-1
clone size: NA
J gene: TRBJ1-1
D gene: NA
CDR3 length: 15
CDR3 DNA: TGCGCCAGCAGCCAAGAGGGACGCACTAACACTGAAGCTTTCTTT
CDR3 protein: CASSQEGRTNTEAFF

V gene: TRBV9
clone size: NA
J gene: TRBJ1-2
D gene: NA
CDR3 length: 12
CDR3 DNA: TGTGCCAGCAGCGTAGAGGGATATGGCTACACCTTC
CDR3 protein: CASSVEGYGYTF

V gene: TRBV11-3
clone size: many
J gene: TRBJ1-1
D gene: NA
CDR3 length: 19
CDR3 DNA: TGTGCCAGCAGCTTCCGTCTGGGATGGGAAGACGAAGTGAACACTGAAGCTTTCTTT
CDR3 protein: CASSFRLGWEDEVNTEAFF